One sample yielded the 30 T cell receptor beta chains listed below, sequenced in a study of T cell responses to AZD1222 COVID-19 vaccine. This table comes from immunoSEQ multiplex PCR, and its TCRdb copy is limited to in-frame clones, with some not included. The data contain 95,000 to 150,000 clones, around 90% of them singletons. The sequenced sample was peripheral blood, obtained on day 0 of AZD1222 vaccination. All receptors derive from an adult in good health.

This clone has just a few counts. This chain uses TRBV3-1 (or the pseudogene TRBV3-2) with TRBJ2-7; TRBD1 or TRBD2 may be the D gene (5 bases each). Between the trimmed V and J ends, which lost 1 base and 1 base, there was a span of 14 bases. This CDR3 comprises 16 residues. From germline, CDR1 is LGHDT and CDR2 YNNKEL (reference sequence). CDR3 nucleotide sequence: TGTGCCAGCAGCCAAGTAGACGGGACCCGGTCCTACGAGCAGTACTTC. Its translation: CASSQVDGTRSYEQYF.

This chain uses TRBV29-1 with TRBJ2-7; 9 bases match TRBD1. Germline-derived CDR1 and CDR2 are SQVTM and ANQGSEA. The CDR3 covers 15 residues. V lost 4 bases to trimming and J lost 3 bases; unmatched junction nucleotides: 10. CDR3 coding DNA: TGCAGCGTTGTACTGGGCGGGACAGGGTTCTACGAGCAGTACTTC. Translated: CSVVLGGTGFYEQYF.

This clone was observed a handful of times. The V call is TRBV25-1, the J call TRBJ2-4; 8 bases agree with TRBD2. The CDR3 is made up of 14 amino acids. Germline CDR1 and CDR2: MGHDK and SYGVNS. Trimming took 1 base from V and 12 from J; bases not matched to a gene: 8. CDR3 bases: TGTGCCAGCAGTGAATTTTGGCGGGGGGAGCCTCAGTACTTC. Translation: CASSEFWRGEPQYF.

V is TRBV5-1 and J is TRBJ2-1, with TRBD2 matching 8 bases. V was pared by 1 base and J by 8 bases, with 2 bases of the junction left unmatched. CDR3 length equals 13 residues. In germline, CDR1 is SGHRS, CDR2 YFSETQ. The CDR3 sequence: CASSLTSGYEQFF. Written as DNA, the CDR3 is TGCGCCAGCAGCTTGACTAGCGGCTATGAGCAGTTCTTC.

This clone was detected once. The rearrangement joins TRBV9 to TRBJ2-1; D tentatively fits TRBD1 or TRBD2 (5 bases each). V was pared by 2 bases and J by 5 bases, with 17 bases between. CDR1 is SGDLS, CDR2 YYNGEE, per germline. This CDR3 comprises 16 residues. The CDR3 bases are TGTGCCAGCAGCGTTCATTCAGGGACGTCGAACAATGAGCAGTTCTTC. Translating it yields CASSVHSGTSNNEQFF.

This chain uses TRBV27 with TRBJ2-1; D unclear. V was clipped by 5 bases and J by 1 base, with 24 bases between them. The CDR3 contains 19 residues. Germline V gives CDR1 MNHEY, CDR2 SMNVEV (reference sequence). CDR3 bases: TGTGCCAGCAGTGACGGTGGCAGCCGGGCCCCTAGGTCCTACAATGAGCAGTTCTTC. It specifies CASSDGGSRAPRSYNEQFF.

The CDR3 here is CASKPDRLSTDTQYF. The CDR3 DNA sequence: TGTGCCAGCAAGCCAGACAGGTTGAGCACAGATACGCAGTATTTT. The chain recombines TRBV6-5 with TRBJ2-3; D perhaps matches TRBD1 (6 bases). Germline CDR1 reads MNHEY; CDR2 reads SVGAGI. The CDR3 is made up of 15 amino acids. Deletions cut 7 bases from V and 0 bases from J, with 14 bases between.

The chain has TRBV18 and TRBJ1-4, with no clear D. With 4 bases removed from V and 4 bases from J, the gap between germline ends came to 10 bases. Germline V gives CDR1 KGHSH, CDR2 LQKENI. The CDR3 runs 14 residues. CDR3 loop: CASSRSENNEKLFF. Here the CDR3 DNA reads TGTGCCAGCTCACGCTCCGAAAATAATGAAAAACTGTTTTTT.

This chain connects TRBV6-1 to TRBJ1-1, with 8 bases identical to TRBD1. The CDR3 is made up of 15 amino acids. With 2 bases clipped from V and 5 bases from J, the junction kept 7 bases outside the gene matches. Germline CDR1 reads MNHNS; CDR2 reads SASEGT. Here the CDR3 reads CASSEIVYRGTEAFF. The CDR3 DNA is TGTGCCAGCAGTGAAATTGTTTACAGGGGGACTGAAGCTTTCTTT.

The chain combines TRBV19 with TRBJ1-2; D is unclear. The V end was cut by 2 bases, the J end by 4 bases, with 11 bases between. Germline V gives CDR1 LNHDA, CDR2 SQIVND (reference sequence). The CDR3 covers 14 residues. This CDR3 is CASSIYVTTYGYTF. CDR3 sequence (DNA): TGTGCCAGTAGTATATACGTGACAACCTATGGCTACACCTTC.

The chain employs TRBV18 and TRBJ2-1; TRBD1 matches at 7 bases. This CDR3 comprises 14 residues. The J segment lost 6 bases and the V segment lost 2 bases, leaving 4 bases of the junction unmatched. From germline, CDR1 is KGHSH and CDR2 LQKENI. This chain's CDR3 is CASSPSRGSNEQFF. The CDR3 DNA reads as TGTGCCAGCTCACCAAGCAGGGGGAGCAATGAGCAGTTCTTC.

This clone was counted once. CDR3 protein: CASSQDTMGADTQYF. CDR3 bases: TGTGCCAGCAGCCAAGATACCATGGGCGCCGATACGCAGTATTTT. The J gene is TRBJ2-3, the V gene TRBV3-1 (or the pseudogene TRBV3-2); D is undetermined. Trimming took off 0 bases at V and 6 bases at J, with 13 bases between the two ends. The CDR3 has 15 amino acids. The germline CDR1 and CDR2 sequences are LGHDT and YNNKEL (reference sequence).

J is TRBJ2-5 and V is TRBV11-2; TRBD2 matches 12 bases. The ends lost 5 bases at V and 5 bases at J; junction bases unmatched: 15. This CDR3 region has 18 residues. Germline loops: CDR1 SGHAT, CDR2 FQNNGV. The CDR3, as DNA: TGTGCCAGCAGCACCTGGGCGCTGACTAGCGGGAGCCAGGAGACCCAGTACTTC. It is translated as CASSTWALTSGSQETQYF.

This clone occurred once. The gene calls are TRBV5-6 and TRBJ1-1, with a weak D call TRBD1 (5 bases). The CDR3 contains 15 residues. Per germline, CDR1 SGHDT and CDR2 YYEEEE. V lost 4 bases to trimming and J lost 0 bases, with 13 bases between them. The CDR3 reads CASSPVEDMNTEAFF. The CDR3, as DNA: TGTGCCAGCAGCCCGGTGGAGGACATGAACACTGAAGCTTTCTTT.

The rearrangement joins TRBV30 to TRBJ2-7; tentatively, D is TRBD1 (5 bases). Trimming removed 1 base at V and 4 bases at J, with 17 bases between. The germline gives CDR1 GTSNPN, CDR2 SVGIG (reference sequence). This CDR3 has 15 amino acids. The CDR3 region has the DNA TGTGCCTGGAGTGGTGCGAGACTGGGGCCTTACGAGCAGTACTTC. Translating gives CAWSGARLGPYEQYF.

The V gene is TRBV9, the J gene TRBJ2-5; tentatively, D is TRBD1 or TRBD2 (5 bases each). Germline V gene sequence: CDR1 SGDLS, CDR2 YYNGEE. The CDR3 covers 15 residues. V was trimmed by 3 bases and J by 2 bases, leaving 14 bases between them. CDR3 in amino acids: CASSADGAEQETQYF. The CDR3 nucleotides are TGTGCCAGCAGCGCCGACGGGGCGGAACAAGAGACCCAGTACTTC. The full variable domain, completed using reference TRBV9 and TRBJ2-5, is DSGVTQTPKHLITATGQRVTLRCSPRSGDLSVYWYQQSLDQGLQFLIQYYNGEERAKGNILERFSAQQFPDLHSELNLSSLELGDSALYFCASSADGAEQETQYFGPGTRLLVL.

This sequence joins TRBV12-3 or TRBV12-4 and TRBJ1-5; D possibly corresponds to TRBD1 (6 bases). The V and J ends lost 8 bases and 6 bases respectively, with 11 bases between them. There are 12 residues in the CDR3. The CDR3 protein is CASGGGFQPQHF. The DNA for the CDR3 is TGTGCCAGCGGAGGGGGATTTCAGCCCCAGCATTTT.

The genes are TRBV7-9 and TRBJ2-7; tentative D call: TRBD1 (6 bases). The CDR3 contains 14 residues. Germline CDR1 reads SEHNR; CDR2 reads FQNEAQ (reference sequence). V lost 6 bases and J lost 3, with 15 bases in between. DNA for the CDR3: TGTGCCAGCAGTTCCAACAGGGAGCGCTACGAGCAGTACTTC. Its protein is CASSSNRERYEQYF.

This CDR3 is CASSAEDRPSPPHNEQFF. The CDR3 bases are TGTGCCAGCAGCGCCGAAGACAGGCCGTCACCTCCCCACAATGAGCAGTTCTTC. J is TRBJ2-1 and V is TRBV7-6, with a possible D match to TRBD1 (6 bases). This CDR3 region has 18 residues. V was pared by 5 bases and J by 5 bases, with 25 bases between. Germline lookup yields CDR1 SGHVS and CDR2 FNYEAQ. The variable domain in full, completed from reference TRBV7-6 and TRBJ2-1, reads GAGVSQSPRYKVTKRGQDVALRCDPISGHVSLYWYRQALGQGPEFLTYFNYEAQQDKSGLPNDRFSAERPEGSISTLTIQRTEQRDSAMYRCASSAEDRPSPPHNEQFFGPGTRLTVL.

The rearrangement uses TRBV9 and TRBJ1-5; D gene uncertain. Germline V CDR1 and CDR2: SGDLS, YYNGEE. Deletions cut 3 bases from V and 1 base from J, with 8 bases between. The CDR3 is 14 residues long. The CDR3 region has the DNA TGTGCCAGCAGCGCCTGGGGAAGCAATCAGCCCCAGCATTTT. Protein product: CASSAWGSNQPQHF.

V and J are TRBV6-5 and TRBJ2-7; 12 positions agree with TRBD2. This CDR3 comprises 14 residues. The V gene end was trimmed by 7 bases and the J gene end by 4 bases; junction bases not matched to a gene: 5. Germline loops: CDR1 MNHEY, CDR2 SVGAGI. CDR3 residues: CASINLAGGYEQYF. CDR3 in DNA: TGTGCCAGCATCAATCTAGCGGGAGGGTACGAGCAGTACTTC.

The DNA for the CDR3 is TGTGCCAGTAGCCGGGACGGCGGTGCCAAACTTCAGTACTTC. Translated, it gives CASSRDGGAKLQYF. This rearrangement joins TRBV19 to TRBJ2-4; D may correspond to TRBD1 or TRBD2 (5 bases each). CDR1 LNHDA and CDR2 SQIVND come from the germline V gene (reference sequence). Trimming pared 6 bases from V and 11 bases from J, leaving 20 bases between. The CDR3 sequence is 14 residues long.

V and J are TRBV28 and TRBJ1-2, with D perhaps matching TRBD1 (5 bases). With 6 bases removed from V and 0 bases from J, the gap between germline ends came to 11 bases. CDR3 length equals 14 residues. Germline loops: CDR1 MDHEN, CDR2 SYDVKM. The CDR3 nucleotides read TGTGCCAGCAGAATAGGGGTAGCTAACTATGGCTACACCTTC. Its protein product is CASRIGVANYGYTF.

V is TRBV12-3 or TRBV12-4 and J is TRBJ2-2; D ambiguous. The CDR3 spans 12 residues. The V and J ends lost 4 bases and 6 bases respectively, with 6 bases between them. CDR3 sequence: CASSSMSGELFF. CDR3 DNA sequence: TGTGCCAGCAGTTCTATGTCCGGGGAGCTGTTTTTT.

This chain links TRBV6-5 with TRBJ2-3; D gene unclear. The CDR3 is made up of 14 amino acids. The V gene's germline CDR1 is MNHEY and CDR2 SVGAGI. V lost 7 bases to trimming and J lost 2 bases, with 13 bases between them. The CDR3 DNA reads as TGTGCCAGCAAGGATCCGCGGACCACAGATACGCAGTATTTT. It is translated as CASKDPRTTDTQYF.

V and J are TRBV3-1 (or the pseudogene TRBV3-2) and TRBJ1-4, with 7 bases lining up with TRBD1. V lost 4 bases and J lost 4; bases outside the gene matches: 15. CDR1 is LGHDT, CDR2 YNNKEL, per germline (reference sequence). The CDR3 sequence is 18 residues long. The CDR3: CASSLKSGGNSYNEKLFF. CDR3 DNA sequence: TGTGCCAGCAGCCTCAAGTCAGGGGGGAACAGCTATAATGAAAAACTGTTTTTT.

This chain links TRBV3-1 (or the pseudogene TRBV3-2) with TRBJ1-1; no definite D call. Germline assignment: CDR1 LGHDT and CDR2 YNNKEL (reference sequence). The CDR3 length is 15 residues. V lost 0 bases and J lost 1, with 9 bases in between. The CDR3 spells CASSQEPGSNTEAFF. Written as DNA, the CDR3 is TGTGCCAGCAGCCAAGAGCCAGGCTCGAACACTGAAGCTTTCTTT.

This chain links TRBV3-1 (or the pseudogene TRBV3-2) with TRBJ2-7; D call uncertain. There are 15 residues in the CDR3. Germline V gene sequence: CDR1 LGHDT, CDR2 YNNKEL (reference sequence). The germline V and J ends were trimmed by 4 bases and 0 bases, with 13 bases remaining between them. The CDR3 region is CASSPSQFLSYEQYF. The CDR3 nucleotides read TGTGCCAGCAGCCCCTCGCAATTCCTCTCCTACGAGCAGTACTTC.

The chain links TRBV27 to TRBJ1-1, with 8 bases identical to TRBD1. Germline loops: CDR1 MNHEY, CDR2 SMNVEV (reference sequence). J gave up 3 bases and V 5 bases, and 17 bases lay outside the gene matches. CDR3 length equals 18 residues. This chain's CDR3 is CASSAGTGDYGDDTEAFF. Written as DNA, the CDR3 is TGTGCCAGCAGTGCCGGGACAGGCGACTACGGGGATGACACTGAAGCTTTCTTT.

The gene calls are TRBV27 and TRBJ1-3; D is undetermined. Trimming removed 2 bases at V and 1 base at J, with 6 bases between. CDR3 length: 14 residues. Germline V CDR1 and CDR2: MNHEY, SMNVEV (reference sequence). The chain's CDR3 is CASSLRTSGNTIYF. CDR3 DNA sequence: TGTGCCAGCAGTTTAAGGACGTCTGGAAACACCATATATTTT.